This T cell receptor (beta chain) was recorded in a study of blood T cell repertoires in COVID-19. Study at large: Collection of acute and convalescent COVID-19 samples took place in the United States, Italy and Spain. PBMCs, B-cell-depleted T cells, or T cells provided the cDNA or gDNA that made up the material.

As originally analysed: The authors estimated nucleated cell counts from reference gene primer amplification. Assay: immunoSEQ multiplex PCR; the TCRdb copy retains only in-frame clones and omits some. V, J and clone size are those of that table, while D and trimming were read from the DNA. The sample contains around 200,000 clones, around 86% of which appear only once. This clone was seen only a few times. V trimming: 3 bases; J trimming: 5 bases; junction bases outside the gene matches: 2. The germline V gene encodes CDR1 KGHDR and CDR2 SFDVKD. CDR3 length equals 14 residues. The receptor comes from a man between 35 and 55 years old with active or convalescent COVID-19. This chain joins TRBV24-1 and TRBJ1-5; 8 bases match TRBD1. What was sequenced was peripheral blood. In DNA form, the CDR3 reads TGTGCCACCAGTGATATGACAGGGGATCAGCCCCAGCATTTT. Translated, it gives CATSDMTGDQPQHF.